The rows below give T cell receptor beta chains drawn from one sample of a study of CD8+CD57+ T cells in acquired aplastic anemia. In TCRdb, the reads were re-called with MiXCR into one record per CDR3 protein. The sample lists 200,000 or so distinct CDR3 sequences; over 60% were seen once. The source material was sorted CD4+, CD8+, or CD8+CD57+ T cells (not recorded which) from PBMCs. These receptor sequences come from a human donor with severe aplastic anemia or a healthy control (not recorded which). CDR3s leave out the opening cysteine and the closing phenylalanine or tryptophan.

V	length	CDR3
TRBV20-1	12	SAGISGRAYEQY
TRBV9	11	ASSIRTNNEQF
TRBV12-3/TRBV12-4	12	ASSVSPAVYGYT
TRBV6-5	10	ASRTPGQPQH
TRBV7-3	10	ASSPWPGELF
TRBV5-1	11	ASSWTGGNEQF
TRBV10-3	14	AISESDRLGGLETF
TRBV24-1	11	ATSDLGLREAF
TRBV6-6	12	ASSSGPGSYEQY
TRBV7-2	15	ASSPAGSALSTGELF
TRBV24-1	13	ATSDQTGEAYEQY
TRBV29-1	13	SVDGLVGEADTQY
TRBV20-1	11	SAGGMGGYGYT
TRBV7-2	11	ASSRTSGYEQY
TRBV20-1	12	SARDPRSNSPLH